Sequencing of this T cell receptor (beta chain) was carried out in a study of identical twins. Study-wide results and caveats: The models gave estimates that fell short of the out-of-frame TCR alpha sharing seen in monozygotic twins.

The sample holds many counts of this clonotype. Its target is unknown. Template switching introduced a universal primer site, and the cDNA bore unique molecular identifiers. A single record per CDR3 protein comes from TCRdb applying MiXCR to the 5' RACE reads. Of about 250,000 distinct CDR3 sequences in the sample, about 7.5% were seen once. V lost 7 bases to trimming and J lost 3 bases; unmatched junction nucleotides: 18. The CDR3 length is 18 residues. Germline loops: CDR1 SGDLS, CDR2 YYNGEE. This sample was also put to use in a study of yellow fever vaccine responses in identical twins. That source adds: The authors reported partly convergent, partly personalized vaccine responses in identical twins.

The specimen sequenced was CD8+ T cells sorted from blood. The receptor's source is a young woman in good health. J is TRBJ2-1 and V is TRBV9, with 8 bases aligning to TRBD1. The CDR3 sequence: CASSPPNSGQANYNEQFF. In nucleotides, the CDR3 is TGTGCCAGCTCTCCCCCCAACTCGGGACAGGCTAACTACAATGAGCAGTTCTTC.